This T cell receptor beta chain was observed in a study of spatial heterogeneity in lung cancer. General study findings and limits: How many expanded intratumoral alpha and beta TCRs were present tracked the tumor mutation count, which was a count of nonsynonymous mutations.

Time point in this sample: sample taken at primary tumor resection. This clonotype is medium-sized (0.01 to 0.1%). Its target is unknown. TCRdb re-analysed the 5' RACE reads in MiXCR, keeping a single row per CDR3 protein. The data hold some 3,200 distinct CDR3 sequences, with 5% to 7% observed a single time. Germline loops: CDR1 SGHRS, CDR2 YFSETQ. Trimming took 9 bases from V and 1 from J, leaving 13 bases between them. The CDR3 consists of 13 residues. The chain recombines TRBV5-1 with TRBJ1-2, with D uncertain. This TCR was sampled from a male donor with early-stage non-small cell lung cancer. The input for sequencing was lung tumor tissue, taken at surgery. The CDR3 sequence: CAIEATDNYGYTF. Written as DNA, the CDR3 is TGCGCCATCGAAGCGACGGATAACTATGGCTACACCTTC.